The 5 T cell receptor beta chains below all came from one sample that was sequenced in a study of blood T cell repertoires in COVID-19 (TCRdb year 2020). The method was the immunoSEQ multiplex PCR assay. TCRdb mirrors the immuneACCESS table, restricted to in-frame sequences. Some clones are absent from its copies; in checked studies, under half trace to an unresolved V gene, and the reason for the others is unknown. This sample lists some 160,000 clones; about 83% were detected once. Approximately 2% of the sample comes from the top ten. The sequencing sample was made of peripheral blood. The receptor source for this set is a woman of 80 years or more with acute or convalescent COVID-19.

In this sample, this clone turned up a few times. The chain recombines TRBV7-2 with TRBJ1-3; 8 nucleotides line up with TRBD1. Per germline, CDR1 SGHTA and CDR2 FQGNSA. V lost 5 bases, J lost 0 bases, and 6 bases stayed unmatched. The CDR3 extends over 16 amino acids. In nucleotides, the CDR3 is TGTGCCAGCAGCCCGGGAGGACAGGGCTCTGGAAACACCATATATTTT. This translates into CASSPGGQGSGNTIYF.

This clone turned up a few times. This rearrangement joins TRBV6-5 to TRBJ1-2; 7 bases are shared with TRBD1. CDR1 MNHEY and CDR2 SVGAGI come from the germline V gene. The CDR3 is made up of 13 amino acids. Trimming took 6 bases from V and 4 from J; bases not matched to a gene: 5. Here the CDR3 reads CASRGDRVYGYTF. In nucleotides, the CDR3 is TGTGCCAGCAGGGGAGACAGGGTCTATGGCTACACCTTC.

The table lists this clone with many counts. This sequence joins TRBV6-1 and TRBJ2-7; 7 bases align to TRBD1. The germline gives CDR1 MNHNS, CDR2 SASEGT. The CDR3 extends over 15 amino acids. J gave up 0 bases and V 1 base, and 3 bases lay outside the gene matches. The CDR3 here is CASSEGQGISYEQYF. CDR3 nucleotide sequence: TGTGCCAGCAGTGAAGGACAGGGAATCTCCTACGAGCAGTACTTC.

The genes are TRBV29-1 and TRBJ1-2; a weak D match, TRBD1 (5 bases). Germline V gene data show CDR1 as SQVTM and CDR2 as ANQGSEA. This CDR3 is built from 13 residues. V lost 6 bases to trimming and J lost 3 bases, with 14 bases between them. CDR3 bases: TGCAGCGTCTCCGGGGGATCTCACTATGGCTACACCTTC. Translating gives CSVSGGSHYGYTF.

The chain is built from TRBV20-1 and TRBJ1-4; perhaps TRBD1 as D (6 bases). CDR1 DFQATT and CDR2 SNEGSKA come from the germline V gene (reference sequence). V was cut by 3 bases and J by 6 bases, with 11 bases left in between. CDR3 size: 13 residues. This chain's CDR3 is CSASRQVDEKLFF. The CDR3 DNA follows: TGCAGTGCTAGTCGACAGGTAGATGAAAAACTGTTTTTT.